A selection of T cell receptor beta chains follows, all from one sample in a study of T cell changes during pregnancy in multiple sclerosis. The method was immunoSEQ multiplex PCR; TCRdb's version includes in-frame clones alone and lacks a portion of them. The table lists around 95,000 clones, 92% of them singletons. Source: peripheral blood, taken after pregnancy. The source of these receptors is a female donor in good health, enrolled as a control in a pregnancy study. Each CDR3 is given with its conserved first and last residue. D genes are given only for firm matches. Not every row has a clone size; where given, it reads once, few, many or a size class.

TRBV13	TRBJ1-1	-	TRBD1	CASSSRGQGWTEAFF	TGTGCCAGCAGCTCCCGTGGACAGGGGTGGACTGAAGCTTTCTTT
TRBV5-4	TRBJ2-3	-	TRBD2	CASSLASGRGSANTQYF	TGTGCCAGCAGCTTGGCTAGCGGGAGGGGTTCAGCTAATACGCAGTATTTT
TRBV18	TRBJ2-7	-	TRBD1	CASSHRTGGSYEQYF	TGTGCCAGCAGCCACCGGACAGGGGGCTCCTACGAGCAGTACTTC
TRBV2	TRBJ1-4	-	TRBD1	CASRQGTNEKLFF	TGTGCCAGCAGACAGGGGACTAATGAAAAACTGTTTTTT
TRBV7-8	TRBJ2-1	-	TRBD2	CASSLGFGGLFNEQFF	TGTGCCAGCAGCTTAGGGTTCGGGGGGTTATTCAATGAGCAGTTCTTC
TRBV10-3	TRBJ1-1	-	TRBD1	CAITGTVNTEAFF	TGTGCCATCACTGGGACAGTGAACACTGAAGCTTTCTTT
TRBV2	TRBJ1-3	-	-	CASRLGAGNTIYF	TGTGCCAGCAGATTAGGGGCTGGAAACACCATATATTTT
TRBV12-2	TRBJ2-1	-	-	CASRLSLGLAGDRSYNEQFF	TGTGCAAGTCGCTTATCCCTCGGACTAGCGGGGGATCGCTCCTACAATGAGCAGTTCTTC
TRBV27	TRBJ2-5	-	TRBD2	CASSQRGGRETQYF	TGTGCCAGCAGCCAGCGGGGGGGGCGGGAGACCCAGTACTTC
TRBV11-3	TRBJ2-2	-	TRBD2	CGEGGPTGELFF	TGTGGGGAGGGAGGTCCCACCGGGGAGCTGTTTTTT
TRBV20-1	TRBJ1-2	-	-	CSARSRDGYTF	TGCAGTGCTAGGAGCAGGGATGGCTACACCTTC
TRBV7-9	TRBJ2-7	-	TRBD1	CASSPQGVTYEQYF	TGTGCCAGCAGCCCTCAGGGGGTTACCTACGAGCAGTACTTC
TRBV4-1	TRBJ2-5	-	TRBD2	CASSQGLVEGETQYF	TGCGCCAGCAGCCAGGGACTAGTGGAGGGAGAGACCCAGTACTTC
TRBV18	TRBJ2-1	-	-	CASSPSQGRIYEQFF	TGTGCCAGCTCACCATCCCAGGGTAGAATCTATGAGCAGTTCTTC
TRBV19	TRBJ1-1	-	-	CASSIDPGLRTEAFF	TGTGCCAGTAGTATAGATCCGGGACTTAGGACTGAAGCTTTCTTT
TRBV7-9	TRBJ2-7	-	TRBD1	CASSLGTGVSYEQYF	TGTGCCAGCAGCTTAGGGACAGGGGTCTCCTACGAGCAGTACTTC
TRBV19	TRBJ2-1	-	TRBD2	CASSPGLAGGKNWDEQFF	TGTGCCAGTAGTCCCGGACTAGCGGGAGGAAAAAACTGGGATGAGCAGTTCTTC
TRBV11-3	TRBJ1-1	-	-	CASSLPTGMGTEAFF	TGTGCCAGCAGCTTACCTACAGGGATGGGGACTGAAGCTTTCTTT
TRBV7-2	TRBJ2-7	-	TRBD1	CASSLRAGQAYEQYF	TGTGCCAGCAGCTTAAGGGCCGGACAGGCCTACGAGCAGTACTTC
TRBV6-4	TRBJ2-1	-	TRBD2	CASSRIAGGPYNEQFF	TGTGCCAGCAGTCGTATAGCGGGGGGGCCCTACAATGAGCAGTTCTTC
TRBV7-2	TRBJ2-1	-	-	CASSPQGRGGDEQFF	TGTGCCAGCAGCCCTCAGGGGAGGGGGGGTGATGAGCAGTTCTTC
TRBV9	TRBJ1-1	-	-	CASSLRVAPNTEAFF	TGTGCCAGCAGCTTAAGAGTAGCGCCGAACACTGAAGCTTTCTTT
TRBV4-1	TRBJ2-7	-	TRBD2	CASSLVAGTYEQYF	TGCGCCAGCAGCCTAGTAGCGGGAACCTACGAGCAGTACTTC
TRBV5-1	TRBJ2-1	-	-	CASSLLGYNEQFF	TGCGCCAGCAGCTTGCTCGGCTACAATGAGCAGTTCTTC
TRBV28	TRBJ1-4	-	TRBD1	CASSFVPGTGREKLFF	TGTGCCAGCAGTTTTGTTCCGGGGACAGGGAGGGAAAAACTGTTTTTT
TRBV29-1	TRBJ1-1	-	-	CSVGQVVGTEAFF	TGCAGCGTTGGTCAGGTAGTTGGAACTGAAGCTTTCTTT
TRBV21-1	TRBJ1-4	-	-	CASRRNEKLFF	TGTGCCAGCAGGCGAAATGAAAAACTGTTTTTT
TRBV29-1	TRBJ2-1	-	-	CSAGLANYNEQFF	TGCAGCGCCGGGCTAGCGAACTACAATGAGCAGTTCTTC
TRBV19	TRBJ2-2	-	TRBD2	CASRPVVLGRGVNTGELFF	TGTGCCAGTAGACCCGTCGTATTAGGGCGGGGGGTGAACACCGGGGAGCTGTTTTTT
TRBV19	TRBJ2-3	once	TRBD1	CASSTTGLGTDTQYF	TGTGCCAGTAGTACGACAGGGCTAGGCACAGATACGCAGTATTTT
TRBV9	TRBJ2-2	-	TRBD2	CASSERTSGGTNTGELFF	TGTGCCAGCAGCGAGAGGACTAGCGGGGGGACGAACACCGGGGAGCTGTTTTTT
TRBV7-2	TRBJ2-3	-	-	CASSLAATDTQYF	TGTGCCAGCAGCTTAGCGGCCACAGATACGCAGTATTTT
TRBV28	TRBJ1-2	-	TRBD1	CASNEGYTGAEYGYTF	TGTGCCAGCAACGAGGGTTATACAGGGGCGGAGTATGGCTACACCTTC
TRBV9	TRBJ2-2	-	-	CASSFSAGLAGELFF	TGTGCCAGCAGCTTTAGCGCCGGGTTAGCCGGGGAGCTGTTTTTT
TRBV7-9	TRBJ2-7	-	TRBD2	CASTPSGGPYEQYF	TGTGCCAGCACCCCTAGCGGAGGGCCGTACGAGCAGTACTTC
TRBV5-1	TRBJ2-7	-	TRBD1	CASSTWTGREQYF	TGCGCCAGCAGCACCTGGACAGGGCGAGAGCAGTACTTC
TRBV6-1	TRBJ1-6	few	-	CASSEEGARGGSPLHF	TGTGCCAGCAGTGAAGAAGGAGCACGGGGAGGTTCACCCCTCCACTTT
TRBV4-1	TRBJ1-1	-	-	CASSQPGIRVEAFF	TGCGCCAGCAGCCAACCGGGAATTCGGGTTGAAGCTTTCTTT
TRBV19	TRBJ2-3	-	TRBD1	CAIRGRGTDTQYF	TGTGCCATCAGGGGGCGCGGCACAGATACGCAGTATTTT
TRBV19	TRBJ2-5	-	TRBD1	CASSAQGQGETQYF	TGTGCCAGTAGTGCACAGGGACAGGGGGAGACCCAGTACTTC
TRBV5-4	TRBJ2-5	-	-	CASSFGGQETQYF	TGTGCCAGCAGCTTTGGCGGGCAAGAGACCCAGTACTTC
TRBV7-8	TRBJ2-1	-	TRBD2	CASSRTSPHGLHNEQFF	TGTGCCAGCAGCCGGACTAGCCCCCACGGGCTCCACAATGAGCAGTTCTTC
TRBV5-1	TRBJ2-7	-	TRBD2	CASSPGTTYEQYF	TGCGCCAGCAGCCCCGGGACTACTTACGAGCAGTACTTC
TRBV29-1	TRBJ2-7	-	-	CSVEVEGGESYEQYF	TGCAGCGTTGAAGTTGAAGGGGGAGAGTCCTACGAGCAGTACTTC
TRBV5-4	TRBJ2-3	-	TRBD2	CASSSGGGWFGTQYF	TGTGCCAGCTCCTCGGGCGGGGGGTGGTTTGGTACGCAGTATTTT
TRBV7-9	TRBJ2-7	few	-	CASSLQGGIVYEQYF	TGTGCCAGCAGCCTCCAGGGGGGCATCGTCTACGAGCAGTACTTC
TRBV19	TRBJ2-3	-	-	CASSISIGTSTDTQYF	TGTGCCAGTAGTATTTCGATCGGGACAAGCACAGATACGCAGTATTTT
TRBV7-2	TRBJ2-1	-	TRBD2	CASSLMTSGVGSEQFF	TGTGCCAGCAGCTTAATGACTAGCGGGGTTGGCAGTGAGCAGTTCTTC
TRBV5-1	TRBJ2-7	-	-	CASRQGAGGFSYEQYF	TGCGCCAGCAGACAGGGGGCGGGAGGCTTCTCCTACGAGCAGTACTTC
TRBV10-2	TRBJ1-1	-	-	CASRATGMNTEAFF	TGCGCCAGCAGGGCGACAGGAATGAACACTGAAGCTTTCTTT
TRBV2	TRBJ2-5	-	TRBD1	CAIRTGKETQYF	TGTGCCATTCGGACAGGCAAAGAGACCCAGTACTTC
TRBV7-9	TRBJ2-5	-	TRBD2	CASSSTVLAGGRETQYF	TGTGCCAGCAGCTCCACTGTACTAGCGGGAGGGCGTGAGACCCAATACTTC
TRBV10-3	TRBJ1-2	-	-	CAISEWQGNYGYTF	TGTGCCATCAGTGAGTGGCAGGGGAACTATGGCTACACCTTC
TRBV2	TRBJ1-2	few	-	CASSTGTLYGYTF	TGTGCCAGCAGTACCGGGACACTTTATGGCTACACCTTC
TRBV5-4	TRBJ2-1	-	TRBD1	CASRTGGNEQFF	TGTGCCAGCCGGACAGGGGGTAATGAGCAGTTCTTC
TRBV5-5	TRBJ1-1	-	TRBD1	CASSLAEQGGTEAFF	TGTGCCAGCAGCTTGGCCGAACAGGGGGGGACTGAAGCTTTCTTT